One and the same sample provided the 13 T cell receptor beta chains below, sequenced in a study of T-cell reconstitution after alpha-beta-depleted transplantation in children. Preparation of the TCRbeta library involved a method that used unique molecular identifiers. MiXCR, applied by TCRdb to the PCR reads, yields one record per CDR3 protein. In the table there are tens of thousands of distinct CDR3 sequences, less than 6% of which are singletons. The specimen was PBMCs, mostly from graft donor cells, collected 60 days after TCRalphabeta/CD19-depleted stem cell transplant. The receptors were sampled from a female patient aged 2-10 years who had a stem cell transplant for aplastic anemia, so the T cells may come from the graft donor.

The sample holds many counts of this clonotype. The chain links TRBV25-1 to TRBJ1-1; 10 bases agree with TRBD1. V shed 6 bases, J shed 6 bases, and the junction held 10 bases outside the gene matches. Germline CDR1 reads MGHDK; CDR2 reads SYGVNS. This CDR3 contains 15 residues. CDR3 sequence: CASRKPGTGDSEAFF. Here the CDR3 DNA reads TGTGCCAGCAGGAAACCCGGGACAGGGGACTCTGAAGCTTTCTTT.

This clonotype was picked up many times. The chain carries TRBV20-1 and TRBJ1-1; 11 bases map to TRBD1. The trim removed 1 base at V and 7 bases at J, leaving 8 bases unmatched. The germline V gene encodes CDR1 DFQATT and CDR2 SNEGSKA (reference sequence). CDR3 length: 15 residues. CDR3 sequence: CSARASDRGHGEAFF. The CDR3 nucleotides are TGCAGTGCTAGAGCCTCGGACAGGGGGCATGGTGAAGCTTTCTTT.

This clonotype was recorded many times. This rearrangement joins TRBV12-3 or TRBV12-4 to TRBJ1-4; D remains ambiguous. V was cut by 3 bases and J by 0 bases, with 5 bases left in between. The CDR3 length is 14 residues. The CDR3 coding sequence is TGTGCCAGCAGTTTGACAACAACTAATGAAAAACTGTTTTTT. Amino acids: CASSLTTTNEKLFF.

Ten or more counts support this clonotype. The chain joins TRBV27 to TRBJ2-7, with 7 nucleotides matching TRBD1. The junction had 4 bases not matched to a gene; V was cut back by 5 bases and J by 3 bases. The germline gives CDR1 MNHEY, CDR2 SMNVEV (reference sequence). The CDR3 totals 13 residues. As DNA, the CDR3 is TGTGCCAGCAGTCGCCGACAGGGCTACGAGCAGTACTTC. It specifies CASSRRQGYEQYF.

Ten or more counts support this clonotype. The rearrangement links TRBV5-8 to TRBJ1-3; D unclear. Germline V gene sequence: CDR1 SGHTS, CDR2 YDEGEE. This CDR3 is 16 amino acids long. V gave up 7 bases and J gave up 4 bases, with 21 bases separating them. DNA for the CDR3: TGTGCCAGCGATCCCGGGGATCAGTTTTTCGGAAACACCATATATTTT. It codes for CASDPGDQFFGNTIYF. Using reference TRBV5-8 and TRBJ1-3 for the parts outside the CDR3, the full variable domain is EAGVTQSPTHLIKTRGQQATLRCSPISGHTSVYWYQQALGLGLQFLLWYDEGEERNRGNFPPRFSGRQFPNYSSELNVNALELEDSALYLCASDPGDQFFGNTIYFGEGSWLTVV.

This clonotype was observed many times. The junction differs from germline at one of its ends, possibly a read error. The V call is TRBV5-1, the J call TRBJ2-1, with D tentatively TRBD1 (5 bases). Germline assignment: CDR1 SGHRS and CDR2 YFSETQ. The CDR3 is 12 residues long. DNA of the CDR3: TGCGCCAGCAGAACAGGTCATTACAATGAGCTCTTC. This encodes CASRTGHYNELF.

The rearrangement links TRBV5-1 to TRBJ2-3; TRBD2 matches 9 bases. The germline gives CDR1 SGHRS, CDR2 YFSETQ. Trimming removed 3 bases from V and 2 bases from J; junction bases left unmatched: 10. The CDR3 loop spans 17 amino acids. The CDR3 region has the DNA TGCGCCAGCAGCTGGGGGGGTAGCGGGAGTTCCACAGATACGCAGTATTTT. Its translation: CASSWGGSGSSTDTQYF.

The sample holds many counts of this clonotype. This chain links TRBV5-5 with TRBJ1-2, with TRBD1 matching 7 bases. Germline values: CDR1 SGHKS, CDR2 YYEKEE (reference sequence). The CDR3 totals 13 residues. The trim removed 4 bases at V and 4 bases at J, leaving 4 bases unmatched. The CDR3 sequence is CASSTGDSYGYTF. CDR3 in DNA: TGTGCCAGCAGCACAGGGGACAGCTATGGCTACACCTTC.

This clonotype was picked up many times. This chain links TRBV7-3 with TRBJ2-2, with D tentatively TRBD1 (6 bases). The germline CDR1 and CDR2 sequences are SGHTA and FQGTGA. This CDR3 spans 14 amino acids. Trimming pared 1 base from V and 6 bases from J, leaving 9 bases between. Here the CDR3 reads CASSLNTGPGELFF. CDR3 in DNA: TGTGCCAGCAGCTTAAATACAGGGCCCGGGGAGCTGTTTTTT. Supplemented by reference TRBV7-3 and TRBJ2-2, the full variable domain reads GAGVSQTPSNKVTEKGKYVELRCDPISGHTALYWYRQSLGQGPEFLIYFQGTGAADDSGLPNDRFFAVRPEGSVSTLKIQRTERGDSAVYLCASSLNTGPGELFFGEGSRLTVL.

This clonotype occurred many times. The chain uses TRBV5-1 and TRBJ2-7; TRBD2 matches 7 bases. Germline lookup yields CDR1 SGHRS and CDR2 YFSETQ. The V segment lost 6 bases and the J segment 2 bases; nucleotides outside the gene matches: 5. The CDR3 spans 13 residues. In nucleotides, the CDR3 is TGCGCCAGCACCGGGGCGGGGGCCTACGAGCAGTACTTC. Its protein is CASTGAGAYEQYF.

This clonotype was found many times. J is TRBJ1-5 and V is TRBV12-3 or TRBV12-4; D unresolved. V gave up 6 bases and J gave up 3 bases, with 12 bases separating them. This CDR3 comprises 14 residues. The CDR3, as DNA: TGTGCCAGCAGCTCCGGTCGGCTCAATCAGCCCCAGCATTTT. It codes for CASSSGRLNQPQHF.

The rearrangement uses TRBV7-9 and TRBJ2-5, with 8 bases matching TRBD1. Germline V gives CDR1 SEHNR, CDR2 FQNEAQ (reference sequence). The CDR3 loop spans 14 amino acids. The V gene end was trimmed by 2 bases and the J gene end by 5 bases; junction bases not matched to a gene: 4. CDR3 sequence reads: CASSLQGARETQYF. CDR3 DNA sequence: TGTGCCAGCAGCTTACAGGGGGCGCGGGAGACCCAGTACTTC.

This clonotype has ten or more counts. V gene TRBV24-1 combines with J gene TRBJ2-1; 10 bases align to TRBD2. The CDR3 runs to 16 residues. Losses at the gene ends were 4 bases for V and 3 bases for J; bases not matched to a gene: 5. Germline V lookup: CDR1 KGHDR, CDR2 SFDVKD. The DNA for the CDR3 is TGTGCCACCAGTGACCCTCTAGCGGGGGTCTACAATGAGCAGTTCTTC. Translated: CATSDPLAGVYNEQFF.